This T cell receptor beta chain was sequenced for a study of T cells after yellow fever vaccination. Overall study results and limits: Researchers noted that a small share of clonotypes showed up in both CD4 and CD8 compartments. Detected again after the booster were most primary-vaccination clones, at nearly 97% CD4 and 80% to 90% CD8. A faster peak, day 5 versus 15, was reached by the weaker secondary response.

This clonotype was seen many times. What it binds is unknown. TCR cDNA, made by 5'RACE template switching, carried an added universal primer site and UMIs. TCRdb re-called the 5' RACE reads with MiXCR, one entry per CDR3 protein. The data contain hundreds of thousands of distinct CDR3 sequences, around 4% of them singletons. Germline values: CDR1 MGHRA, CDR2 YSYEKL. V lost 3 bases and J 4 bases, leaving 7 bases between the germline ends. The CDR3 totals 13 residues. The chain uses TRBV4-1 and TRBJ2-1, with a weak D call TRBD2 (5 bases). The origin of this receptor is a man between 18 and 29 years old who received the YFV17D yellow fever vaccine. The specimen was PBMCs, collected on the day of the yellow fever booster vaccination. The CDR3 reads CASSHTGYNEQFF. As DNA, the CDR3 is TGCGCCAGCAGCCATACGGGGTACAATGAGCAGTTCTTC.